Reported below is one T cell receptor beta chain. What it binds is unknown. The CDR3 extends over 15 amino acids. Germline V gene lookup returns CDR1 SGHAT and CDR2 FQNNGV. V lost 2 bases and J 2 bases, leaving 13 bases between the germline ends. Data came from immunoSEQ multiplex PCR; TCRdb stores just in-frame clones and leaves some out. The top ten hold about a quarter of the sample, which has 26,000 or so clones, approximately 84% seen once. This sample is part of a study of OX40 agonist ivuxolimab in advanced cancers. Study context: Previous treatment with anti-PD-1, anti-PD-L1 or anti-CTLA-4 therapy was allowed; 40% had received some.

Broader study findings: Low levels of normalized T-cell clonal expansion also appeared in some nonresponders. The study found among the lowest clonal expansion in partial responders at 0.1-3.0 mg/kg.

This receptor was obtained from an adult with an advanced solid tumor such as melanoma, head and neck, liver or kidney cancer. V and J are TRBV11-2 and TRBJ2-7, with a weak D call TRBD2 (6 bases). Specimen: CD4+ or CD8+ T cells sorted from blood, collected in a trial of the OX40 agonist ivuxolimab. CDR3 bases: TGTGCCAGCAGCTTATGGCGGGGTAGGGCCTACGAGCAGTACTTC. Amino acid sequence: CASSLWRGRAYEQYF.